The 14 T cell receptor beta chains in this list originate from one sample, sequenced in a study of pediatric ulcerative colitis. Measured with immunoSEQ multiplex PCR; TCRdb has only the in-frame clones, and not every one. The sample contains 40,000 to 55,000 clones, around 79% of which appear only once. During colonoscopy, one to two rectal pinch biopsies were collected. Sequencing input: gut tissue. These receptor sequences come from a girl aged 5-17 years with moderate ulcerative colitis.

Here the CDR3 DNA reads TGTGCCAGCAGCTCGACCCCGACTAGTCCCGTCTACAATGAGCAGTTCTTC. Amino acids: CASSSTPTSPVYNEQFF. The chain is built from TRBV7-2 and TRBJ2-1, with D possibly TRBD2 on 6 matching bases. V lost 4 bases and J 3 bases, leaving 19 bases between the germline ends. CDR3 size: 17 residues. Germline lookup yields CDR1 SGHTA and CDR2 FQGNSA.

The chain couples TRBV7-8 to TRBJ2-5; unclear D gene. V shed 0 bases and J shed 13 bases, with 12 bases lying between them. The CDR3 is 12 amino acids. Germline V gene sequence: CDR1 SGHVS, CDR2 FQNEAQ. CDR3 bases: TGTGCCAGCAGCTTAGCTCCGGACCCCGTGTACTTC. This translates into CASSLAPDPVYF. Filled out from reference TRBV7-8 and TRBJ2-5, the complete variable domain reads GAGVSQSPRYKVAKRGQDVALRCDPISGHVSLFWYQQALGQGPEFLTYFQNEAQLDKSGLPSDRFFAERPEGSVSTLKIQRTQQEDSAVYLCASSLAPDPVYFGPGTRLLVL.

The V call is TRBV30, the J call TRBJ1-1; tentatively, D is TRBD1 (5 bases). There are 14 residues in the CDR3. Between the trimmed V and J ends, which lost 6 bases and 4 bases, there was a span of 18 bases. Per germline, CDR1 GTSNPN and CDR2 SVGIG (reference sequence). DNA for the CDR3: TGTGCCTGTCGGTCGGGTTCGGGGGGCACTGAAGCTTTCTTT. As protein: CACRSGSGGTEAFF.

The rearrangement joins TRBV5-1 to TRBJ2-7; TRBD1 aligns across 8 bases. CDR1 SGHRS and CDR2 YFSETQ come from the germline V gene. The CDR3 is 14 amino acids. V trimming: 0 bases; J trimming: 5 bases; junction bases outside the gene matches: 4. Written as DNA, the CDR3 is TGCGCCAGCAGCTTGGCGGACAGGGCCCACGAGCAGTACTTC. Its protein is CASSLADRAHEQYF.

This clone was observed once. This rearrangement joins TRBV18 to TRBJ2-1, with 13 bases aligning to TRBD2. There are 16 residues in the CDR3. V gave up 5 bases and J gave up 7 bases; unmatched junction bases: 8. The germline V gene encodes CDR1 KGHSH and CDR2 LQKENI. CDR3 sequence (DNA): TGTGCCAGCTCATCAATCGGGACTAGCGGGGCTAATGAGCAGTTCTTC. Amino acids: CASSSIGTSGANEQFF. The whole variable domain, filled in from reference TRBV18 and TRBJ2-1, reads NAGVMQNPRHLVRRRGQEARLRCSPMKGHSHVYWYRQLPEEGLKFMVYLQKENIIDESGMPKERFSAEFPKEGPSILRIQQVVRGDSAAYFCASSSIGTSGANEQFFGPGTRLTVL.

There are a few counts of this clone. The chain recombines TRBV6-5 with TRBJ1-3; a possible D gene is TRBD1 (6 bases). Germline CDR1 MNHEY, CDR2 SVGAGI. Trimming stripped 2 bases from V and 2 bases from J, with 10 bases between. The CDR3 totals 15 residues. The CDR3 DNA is TGTGCCAGCAGTTACATGTCAGGGGCTGGAAACACCATATATTTT. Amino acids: CASSYMSGAGNTIYF.

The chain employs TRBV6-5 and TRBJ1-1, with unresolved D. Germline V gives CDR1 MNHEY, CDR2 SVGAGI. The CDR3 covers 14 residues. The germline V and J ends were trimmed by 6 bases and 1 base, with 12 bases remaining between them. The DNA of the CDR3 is TGTGCCAGCAGGGGTTTGAGGGAGAACACTGAAGCTTTCTTT. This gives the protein CASRGLRENTEAFF.

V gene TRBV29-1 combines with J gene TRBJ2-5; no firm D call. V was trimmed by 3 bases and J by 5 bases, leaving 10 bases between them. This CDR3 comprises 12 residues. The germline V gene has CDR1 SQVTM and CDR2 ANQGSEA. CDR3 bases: TGCAGCGTTGACGAAATGGGGGAGACCCAGTACTTC. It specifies CSVDEMGETQYF.

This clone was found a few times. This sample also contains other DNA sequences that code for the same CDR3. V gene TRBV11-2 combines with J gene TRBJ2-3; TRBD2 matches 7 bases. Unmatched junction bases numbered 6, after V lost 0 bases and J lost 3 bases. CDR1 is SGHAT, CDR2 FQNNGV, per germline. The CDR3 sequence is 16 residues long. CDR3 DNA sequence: TGTGCCAGCAGCTTAGACGGCGGGAGTAGAACAGATACGCAGTATTTT. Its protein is CASSLDGGSRTDTQYF.

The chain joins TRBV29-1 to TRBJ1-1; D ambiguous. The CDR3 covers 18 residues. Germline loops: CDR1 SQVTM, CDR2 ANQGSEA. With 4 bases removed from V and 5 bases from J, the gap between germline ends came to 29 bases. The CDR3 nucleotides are TGCAGCGTTGTAAGTGGTAAGATTAGCCACTCGGAACTGACTGAAGCTTTCTTT. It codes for CSVVSGKISHSELTEAFF. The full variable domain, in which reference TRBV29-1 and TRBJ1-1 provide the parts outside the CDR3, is SAVISQKPSRDICQRGTSLTIQCQVDSQVTMMFWYRQQPGQSLTLIATANQGSEATYESGFVIDKFPISRPNLTFSTLTVSNMSPEDSSIYLCSVVSGKISHSELTEAFFGQGTRLTVV.

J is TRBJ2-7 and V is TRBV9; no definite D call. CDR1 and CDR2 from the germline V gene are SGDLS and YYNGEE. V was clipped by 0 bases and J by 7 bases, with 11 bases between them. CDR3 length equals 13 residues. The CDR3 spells CASSVASGREQYF. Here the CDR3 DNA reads TGTGCCAGCAGCGTAGCCTCGGGTCGGGAGCAGTACTTC.

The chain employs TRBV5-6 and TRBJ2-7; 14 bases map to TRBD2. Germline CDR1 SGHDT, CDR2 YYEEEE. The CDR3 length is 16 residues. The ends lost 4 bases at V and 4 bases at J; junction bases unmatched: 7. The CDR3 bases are TGTGCCAGCAGCCTGGGACTAGCGGGAGCTAAGTACGAGCAGTACTTC. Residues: CASSLGLAGAKYEQYF.

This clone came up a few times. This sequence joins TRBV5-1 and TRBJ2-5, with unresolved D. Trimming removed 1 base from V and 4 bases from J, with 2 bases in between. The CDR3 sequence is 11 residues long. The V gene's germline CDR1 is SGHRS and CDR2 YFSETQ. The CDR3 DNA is TGCGCCAGCAGCTTGCTAGAGACCCAGTACTTC. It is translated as CASSLLETQYF.

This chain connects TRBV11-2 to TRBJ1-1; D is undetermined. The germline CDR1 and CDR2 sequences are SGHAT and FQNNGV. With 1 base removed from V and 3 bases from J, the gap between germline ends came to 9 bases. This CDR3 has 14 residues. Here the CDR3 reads CASSLGLRDTEAFF. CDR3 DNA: TGTGCCAGCAGCTTAGGGTTGCGGGACACTGAAGCTTTCTTT.